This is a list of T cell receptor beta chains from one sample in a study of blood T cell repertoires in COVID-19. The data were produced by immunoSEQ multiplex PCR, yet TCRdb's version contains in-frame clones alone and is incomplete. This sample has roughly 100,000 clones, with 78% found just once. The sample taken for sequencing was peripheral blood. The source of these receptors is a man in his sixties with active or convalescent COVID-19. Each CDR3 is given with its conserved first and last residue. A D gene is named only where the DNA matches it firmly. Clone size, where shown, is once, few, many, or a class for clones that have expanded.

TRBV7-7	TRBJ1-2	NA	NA	TGTGCCCCCCTCAGGACAGTCCCAAGCAAGGGCTATGGCTACACCTTC	CAPLRTVPSKGYGYTF
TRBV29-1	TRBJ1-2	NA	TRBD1	TGCAGCGTTGGGGGACAGGTTTATGGCTACACCTTC	CSVGGQVYGYTF
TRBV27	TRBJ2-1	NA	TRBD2	TGTGCCAGCAGTTCCCCTAGCGGCTCCTACAATGAGCAGTTCTTC	CASSSPSGSYNEQFF
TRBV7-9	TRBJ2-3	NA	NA	TGTGCCAGCAGCTTTGGTTCTAACACAGATACGCAGTATTTT	CASSFGSNTDTQYF
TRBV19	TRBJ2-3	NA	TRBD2	TGTGCCAGTAGCCACCCGGGGGGTAGCACAGATACGCAGTATTTT	CASSHPGGSTDTQYF
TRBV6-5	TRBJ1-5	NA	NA	TGTGCCAGCAAATCGACAGTCAATCAGCCCCAGCATTTT	CASKSTVNQPQHF
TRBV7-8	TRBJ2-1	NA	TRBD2	TGTGCCAGCAGCCCAGGGACTAGCGGGAGGCCACGAGATGCGTTCTTC	CASSPGTSGRPRDAFF
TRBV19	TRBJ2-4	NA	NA	TGTGCCAGTAGTATCGCCGGGACAAAAAACATTCAGTACTTC	CASSIAGTKNIQYF
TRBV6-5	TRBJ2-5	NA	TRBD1	TGTGCCAGCAAAATACAGGGGCGGGAGACCCAGTACTTC	CASKIQGRETQYF
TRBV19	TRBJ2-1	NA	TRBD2	TGTGCCAGTAGCCGACATGCCCCACGGCCTAGCGGGAGTTGGTATGAGCAGTTCTTC	CASSRHAPRPSGSWYEQFF
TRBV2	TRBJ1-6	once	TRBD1	TGTGCCAGCAGTAGGGGACAGATTGAAACACCCCTCCACTTT	CASSRGQIETPLHF
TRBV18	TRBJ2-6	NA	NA	TGTGCCAGCTCACCTATTTTACACCTCTCTGGGGCCAACGTCCTGACTTTC	CASSPILHLSGANVLTF
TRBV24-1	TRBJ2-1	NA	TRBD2	TGTGCCACCAGTCCCCGACGAGCGGGAGGGCCCGAGCAGTTCTTC	CATSPRRAGGPEQFF
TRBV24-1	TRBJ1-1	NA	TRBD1	TGTGCCACCAGTGGATCCCCGGGACAGGGGATTCGAAACACTGAAGCTTTCTTT	CATSGSPGQGIRNTEAFF
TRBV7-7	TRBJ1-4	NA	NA	TGTGCCAGCAGAGGGGTTTCTAATGAAAAACTGTTTTTT	CASRGVSNEKLFF
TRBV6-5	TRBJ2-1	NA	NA	TGTGCCAGCAGTTACAGAGGGAGTGCGCAGTTCTTC	CASSYRGSAQFF
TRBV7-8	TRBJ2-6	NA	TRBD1	TGTGCCAGCACCAACCTCCTCGGGACAGGGGCTTATGGGGCCAACGTCCTGACTTTC	CASTNLLGTGAYGANVLTF
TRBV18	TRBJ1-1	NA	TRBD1	TGTGCCAGCTCACGGGACAGGGACACTGAAGCTTTCTTT	CASSRDRDTEAFF
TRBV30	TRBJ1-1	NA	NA	TGTGCCTGGGGACGGGGTTTTGTGGGAATTTACACTGAAGCTTTCTTT	CAWGRGFVGIYTEAFF
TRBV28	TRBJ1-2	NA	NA	TGTGCCACACCAGGACAGCGGAGTGGCTACACCTTC	CATPGQRSGYTF
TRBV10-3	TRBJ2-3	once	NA	TGTGCCATCAGTTCGCGGGAAGGAGCAGATACGCAGTATTTT	CAISSREGADTQYF
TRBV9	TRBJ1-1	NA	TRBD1	TGTGCCAGCAGCGCCCAGACAGGGTTGGACACTGAAGCTTTCTTT	CASSAQTGLDTEAFF
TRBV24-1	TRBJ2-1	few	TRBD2	TGTGCCACCAGTGATTTTCGACTAGCGGGAGGGTCGGGCTCCTACAATGAGCAGTTCTTC	CATSDFRLAGGSGSYNEQFF
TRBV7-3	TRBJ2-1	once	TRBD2	TGTGCCAGCAGCTTAGGGCTAGCGGGGGACTATGAGCAGTTCTTC	CASSLGLAGDYEQFF
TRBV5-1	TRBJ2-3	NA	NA	TGCGCCAGCAGCCACGGACAGAGCACAGATACGCAGTATTTT	CASSHGQSTDTQYF
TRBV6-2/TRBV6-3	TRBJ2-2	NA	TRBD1	TGTGCCAGCAGTGCCGGACAGGGGGGGAACACCGGGGAGCTGTTTTTT	CASSAGQGGNTGELFF
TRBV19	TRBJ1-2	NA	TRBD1	TGTGCCAGTAGTAGTGGGGAGGCCGGACAGGTGAATGGGGGCTACACCTTC	CASSSGEAGQVNGGYTF
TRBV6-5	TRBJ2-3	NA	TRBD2	TGTGCCAGCCGGACTAGCGGGAGCACAGATACGCAGTATTTT	CASRTSGSTDTQYF
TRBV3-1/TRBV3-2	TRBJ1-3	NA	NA	TGTGCCACGCAAGACAACGCCTCTGGAAACACCATATATTTT	CATQDNASGNTIYF
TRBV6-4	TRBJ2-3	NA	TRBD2	TGTGCCAGCAGTGAACTAGCGGGAGAAGATACGCAGTATTTT	CASSELAGEDTQYF
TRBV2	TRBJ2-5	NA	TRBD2	TGTGCCAGCAGGGGAGGGGAGACCCAGTACTTC	CASRGGETQYF
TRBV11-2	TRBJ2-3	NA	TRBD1	TGTGCCAGCAGCTTAGGAGGGACAGGCACAGATACGCAGTATTTT	CASSLGGTGTDTQYF
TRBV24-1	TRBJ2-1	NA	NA	TGTGCCACCAGTGATTTTGCGGACAATGAGCAGTTCTTC	CATSDFADNEQFF
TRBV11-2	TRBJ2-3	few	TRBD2	TGTGCCAGCAGCTTTCCGGACAGCTTAGCGGGAGGGCCATCAGATACGCAGTATTTT	CASSFPDSLAGGPSDTQYF
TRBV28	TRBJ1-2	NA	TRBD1	TGTGCCAGCAGTTCCCGACAGGGGGGAAACTATGGCTACACCTTC	CASSSRQGGNYGYTF
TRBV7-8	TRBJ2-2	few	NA	TGTGCCAGCACCCTGGTCAGGGAGAACACCGGGGAGCTGTTTTTT	CASTLVRENTGELFF
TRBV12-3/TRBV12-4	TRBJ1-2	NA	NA	TGTGCCAGCAGTTTAGCGCGCGGCTATGGCTACACCTTC	CASSLARGYGYTF
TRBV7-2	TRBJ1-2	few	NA	TGTGCCAGCAGCGCAAATCAGGGTTCGGTTGGCTACACCTTC	CASSANQGSVGYTF
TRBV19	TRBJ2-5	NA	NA	TGTGCCAGTAGTATAGGTCCCGCGACAAAGACCCAGTACTTC	CASSIGPATKTQYF
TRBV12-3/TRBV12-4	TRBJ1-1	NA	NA	TGTGCCAGCAGCCTTAGAAGAAACACTGAAGCTTTCTTT	CASSLRRNTEAFF
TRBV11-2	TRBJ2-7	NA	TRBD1	TGTGCCAGCAGCTTCGGGACAGCCTCCTACGAGCAGTACTTC	CASSFGTASYEQYF
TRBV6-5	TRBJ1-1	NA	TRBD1	TGTGCCAGCGGGGGGACAGGGGGAACTGAAGCTTTCTTT	CASGGTGGTEAFF
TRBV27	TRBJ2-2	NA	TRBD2	TGTGCCAGCAGCCCACGAGGAGGCGGGAGTTTTGGGAACACCGGGGAGCTGTTTTTT	CASSPRGGGSFGNTGELFF
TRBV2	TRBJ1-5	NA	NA	TGTGCCAGCTCCGCCAGGGCCCTTAGCAATCAGCCCCAGCATTTT	CASSARALSNQPQHF
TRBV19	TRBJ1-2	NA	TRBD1	TGTGCCAGTCGCAAACTACCGGGACAGGGAGTCTCCAACTATGGCTACACCTTC	CASRKLPGQGVSNYGYTF
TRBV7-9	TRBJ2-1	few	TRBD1	TGTGCCAGCAGCCGACAGGGGTACAATGAGCAGTTCTTC	CASSRQGYNEQFF
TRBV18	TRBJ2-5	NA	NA	TGTGCCAGCTCACTCGAACGGGAGACCCAGTACTTC	CASSLERETQYF
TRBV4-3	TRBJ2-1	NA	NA	TGCGCCAGCAGCCAAGAGGCAGGGGGGTACAATGAGCAGTTCTTC	CASSQEAGGYNEQFF
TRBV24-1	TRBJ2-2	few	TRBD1	TGTGCCACCAGTGATTCCGGGACAGGGTGGACCGGGGAGCTGTTTTTT	CATSDSGTGWTGELFF
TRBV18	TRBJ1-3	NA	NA	TGTGCCAGCTCACCACACGCTTGGCGGCCTTTATCTGGAAACACCATATATTTT	CASSPHAWRPLSGNTIYF
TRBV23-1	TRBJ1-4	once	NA	TGCGCCAGCTGGCGACAGTTACACCCTCTATGGGAAAAACTGTTTTTT	CASWRQLHPLWEKLFF
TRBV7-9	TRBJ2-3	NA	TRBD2	TGTGCCAGCAGCCCCGGACTAGCGGCTAGCACAGATACGCAGTATTTT	CASSPGLAASTDTQYF
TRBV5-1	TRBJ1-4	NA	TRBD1	TGCGCCAGCAGCCGGACAGGGGGGAAACTGTTTTTT	CASSRTGGKLFF
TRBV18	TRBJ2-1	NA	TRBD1	TGTGCCAGCTCAGCCGGGACAGGAGGTGGTTACAATGAGCAGTTCTTC	CASSAGTGGGYNEQFF
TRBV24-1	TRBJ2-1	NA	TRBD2	TGTGCCACCATGGGGGCGATTAGCGGGACTGAGCAGTTCTTC	CATMGAISGTEQFF
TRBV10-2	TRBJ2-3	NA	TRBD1	TGCGCCAGCCGCCTGATGGGACAGGGGGCGAAAGATACGCAGTATTTT	CASRLMGQGAKDTQYF
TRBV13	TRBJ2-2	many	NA	TGTGCCAGCAGCTCCCCCTACGGGGGAAACACCGGGGAGCTGTTTTTT	CASSSPYGGNTGELFF
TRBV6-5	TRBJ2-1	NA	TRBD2	TGTGCCAGCAGGTCTAGCGGGAGTGGGTACAATGAGCAGTTCTTC	CASRSSGSGYNEQFF
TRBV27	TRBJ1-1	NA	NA	TGTGCCAGCGCGGCAGGGGCGATGAACACTGAAGCTTTCTTT	CASAAGAMNTEAFF
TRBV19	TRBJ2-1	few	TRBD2	TGTGCCAGTAGAACAAAACTAGCGGGAGTTTTTAATGAGCAGTTCTTC	CASRTKLAGVFNEQFF